This passage covers 21 T cell receptor beta chains from one sample sequenced in a study of blood T cell repertoires in COVID-19 (TCRdb year 2020). Library generation was performed with the immunoSEQ multiplex PCR assay. The clones in this table, taken by TCRdb from immuneACCESS, are in-frame only. Not every clone is retained; where verified, under half of the shortfall comes from an unresolved V gene, and the cause of the rest is unknown. The sample table lists 15,000 to 20,000 clones, 87% of them with a count of one. Clones ranked in the top ten supply around 48% of the sample. Sequenced material: peripheral blood. These receptors all come from a human donor in a cohort sampled during active COVID-19.

This clone was found a few times. The chain is built from TRBV5-1 and TRBJ1-1; 7 nucleotides agree with TRBD1. The junction had 1 base not matched to a gene; V was cut back by 2 bases and J by 3 bases. Germline values: CDR1 SGHRS, CDR2 YFSETQ. The CDR3 is made up of 13 amino acids. Here the CDR3 reads CASSFQGDTEAFF. CDR3 nucleotide sequence: TGCGCCAGCAGCTTCCAGGGGGACACTGAAGCTTTCTTT.

V gene TRBV7-3 combines with J gene TRBJ2-4, with 9 positions matching TRBD1. CDR1 is SGHTA, CDR2 FQGTGA, per germline. The V gene end was trimmed by 5 bases and the J gene end by 7 bases; junction bases not matched to a gene: 6. The CDR3 is 14 amino acids. This chain's CDR3 is CASSDRDRENIQYF. CDR3 coding DNA: TGTGCCAGCAGCGACAGGGACAGGGAGAACATTCAGTACTTC.

The V gene is TRBV6-5, the J gene TRBJ1-1; tentative D call: TRBD1 (5 bases). The V and J ends lost 1 base and 5 bases respectively, with 8 bases between them. CDR1 and CDR2 from the germline V gene are MNHEY and SVGAGI. The CDR3 contains 13 residues. The CDR3 nucleotides read TGTGCCAGCAGTTACTTCAGGGAAACTGAAGCTTTCTTT. It translates to CASSYFRETEAFF.

The chain recombines TRBV5-6 with TRBJ1-1, with TRBD1 identical over 10 bases. This CDR3 region has 16 residues. After removal of 4 bases from V and 0 bases from J, the junction contained 6 bases not matched to a gene. CDR1 and CDR2 from the germline V gene are SGHDT and YYEEEE. The CDR3 coding sequence is TGTGCCAGCAGCCCCAGGACAGGGGGATTGAACACTGAAGCTTTCTTT. Amino acids: CASSPRTGGLNTEAFF. Drawing the rest from reference TRBV5-6 and TRBJ1-1, the complete variable domain is DAGVTQSPTHLIKTRGQQVTLRCSPKSGHDTVSWYQQALGQGPQFIFQYYEEEERQRGNFPDRFSGHQFPNYSSELNVNALLLGDSALYLCASSPRTGGLNTEAFFGQGTRLTVV.

This clone was picked up one time. The chain uses TRBV3-1 (or the pseudogene TRBV3-2) and TRBJ1-5; D might be TRBD1 (6 bases). The V gene's germline CDR1 is LGHDT and CDR2 YNNKEL (reference sequence). The CDR3 has 14 residues. V was clipped by 4 bases and J by 7 bases, with 14 bases between them. The CDR3 DNA sequence: TGTGCCAGCAGCCCAGGGTCGGGGGGCCAGCCCCAGCATTTT. This gives the protein CASSPGSGGQPQHF.

The chain carries TRBV2 and TRBJ2-3, with 7 positions matching TRBD1. J gave up 5 bases and V 4 bases, and 6 bases lay outside the gene matches. From germline, CDR1 is SNHLY and CDR2 FYNNEI. There are 14 residues in the CDR3. The CDR3 sequence is CASSGIGGLDTQYF. The CDR3 DNA reads as TGTGCCAGCAGTGGAATAGGGGGCCTAGATACGCAGTATTTT.

The chain couples TRBV11-2 to TRBJ2-1; the match to TRBD1 covers 7 bases. CDR3 length: 15 residues. The V gene's germline CDR1 is SGHAT and CDR2 FQNNGV. V trimming: 5 bases; J trimming: 10 bases; junction bases outside the gene matches: 14. This CDR3 reads CASSPRDREIREQFF. CDR3 in DNA: TGTGCCAGCAGCCCTCGCGACAGGGAGATTAGGGAGCAGTTCTTC.

The chain combines TRBV6-5 with TRBJ1-2; tentatively, D is TRBD1 (5 bases). This CDR3 is 15 amino acids long. Deletions cut 4 bases from V and 3 bases from J, with 15 bases between. The germline gives CDR1 MNHEY, CDR2 SVGAGI. The CDR3, as DNA: TGTGCCAGCAGTTTGCAGGGCCCTAGGGACTATGGCTACACCTTC. This codes for CASSLQGPRDYGYTF.

The V and J genes are TRBV6-5 and TRBJ1-2; 7 nucleotides match TRBD1. V shed 0 bases, J shed 4 bases, and the junction held 8 bases outside the gene matches. Germline CDR1 reads MNHEY; CDR2 reads SVGAGI. The CDR3 has 16 residues. The CDR3 bases are TGTGCCAGCAGTTACTCTGACAGGGCTCGTGTCTATGGCTACACCTTC. This codes for CASSYSDRARVYGYTF.

The gene calls are TRBV6-6 and TRBJ1-2; 8 bases agree with TRBD1. The CDR3 covers 16 residues. V shed 0 bases, J shed 4 bases, and the junction held 7 bases outside the gene matches. Germline V gene sequence: CDR1 MNHNY, CDR2 SVGAGI (reference sequence). The DNA of the CDR3 is TGTGCCAGCAGTTACTCGGGCAGGGGGCCCCCCTATGGCTACACCTTC. This gives the protein CASSYSGRGPPYGYTF.

The V and J genes are TRBV3-1 (or the pseudogene TRBV3-2) and TRBJ1-6, with D unclear. Between the trimmed V and J ends, which lost 2 bases and 9 bases, there was a span of 8 bases. The CDR3 has 13 amino acids. The germline gives CDR1 LGHDT, CDR2 YNNKEL (reference sequence). This chain's CDR3 is CASSQSVFSPLHF. CDR3 bases: TGTGCCAGCAGCCAATCCGTATTTTCACCCCTCCACTTT.

This clone is categorized as medium-sized. V and J are TRBV4-1 and TRBJ2-1, with 10 nucleotides matching TRBD2. J gave up 8 bases and V 0 bases, and 4 bases lay outside the gene matches. Germline V gene data show CDR1 as MGHRA and CDR2 as YSYEKL. This CDR3 is 15 amino acids long. The CDR3 loop is CASSQESGGAYEQFF. The DNA of the CDR3 is TGCGCCAGCAGCCAAGAGAGCGGGGGGGCCTATGAGCAGTTCTTC.

V gene TRBV7-2 combines with J gene TRBJ2-2, with 9 bases lining up with TRBD2. The CDR3 contains 15 residues. The trim removed 2 bases at V and 6 bases at J, leaving 4 bases unmatched. Germline V gene sequence: CDR1 SGHTA, CDR2 FQGNSA. CDR3 in amino acids: CASSLRGGASGELFF. The CDR3, as DNA: TGTGCCAGCAGCTTACGCGGGGGGGCTTCCGGGGAGCTGTTTTTT.

V gene TRBV6-2 or TRBV6-3 combines with J gene TRBJ1-2; TRBD1 matches at 9 bases. Germline trimming cut 0 bases from V and 4 bases from J; bases unmatched to any gene: 9. This CDR3 comprises 17 residues. Germline CDR1 reads MNHEY; CDR2 reads SVGEGT. CDR3 in DNA: TGTGCCAGCAGTTACTCCCCATACAGGGGGCTAAGCTATGGCTACACCTTC. Its translation: CASSYSPYRGLSYGYTF.

The chain is built from TRBV7-3 and TRBJ2-2, with 11 bases that match TRBD2. There are 18 residues in the CDR3. V lost 5 bases, J lost 0 bases, and 8 bases stayed unmatched. CDR1 and CDR2 (germline): SGHTA, FQGTGA. Written as DNA, the CDR3 is TGTGCCAGCAGCCCTCGTTATAGCGGGGGGGCGAACACCGGGGAGCTGTTTTTT. Residues: CASSPRYSGGANTGELFF.

The chain is built from TRBV14 and TRBJ2-5, with D tentatively TRBD2 (5 bases). The CDR3 has 13 residues. Per the germline V gene, CDR1 is SGHDN and CDR2 is FVKESK. V was cut by 4 bases and J by 5 bases, with 11 bases left in between. CDR3 amino acids: CASSPDPGETQYF. The CDR3 DNA follows: TGTGCCAGCAGCCCTGACCCGGGGGAGACCCAGTACTTC.

The J gene is TRBJ2-5, the V gene TRBV5-6; TRBD2 matches 16 bases. The CDR3 totals 17 residues. Germline V gene lookup returns CDR1 SGHDT and CDR2 YYEEEE. V lost 4 bases to trimming and J lost 5 bases; unmatched junction nucleotides: 8. The CDR3 sequence: CASSKPGLAGGQETQYF. CDR3 sequence (DNA): TGTGCCAGCAGCAAGCCGGGACTAGCGGGGGGGCAGGAGACCCAGTACTTC.

The chain uses TRBV12-3 or TRBV12-4 and TRBJ2-3, with no clear D. The V gene lost 4 bases and the J gene lost 6 bases, with 8 bases spanning the gap. The CDR3 loop spans 12 amino acids. The CDR3 sequence: CASSSAGDTQYF. The DNA for the CDR3 is TGTGCCAGCAGTTCTGCCGGGGATACGCAGTATTTT.

The chain has TRBV9 and TRBJ2-1; 9 bases are a match to TRBD1. Germline-derived CDR1 and CDR2 are SGDLS and YYNGEE. CDR3 length: 14 amino acids. V lost 4 bases, J lost 7 bases, and 6 bases stayed unmatched. CDR3: CASSTRTGENEQFF. The CDR3 DNA follows: TGTGCCAGCAGCACCCGGACAGGGGAGAATGAGCAGTTCTTC. The full variable domain, completed using reference TRBV9 and TRBJ2-1, is DSGVTQTPKHLITATGQRVTLRCSPRSGDLSVYWYQQSLDQGLQFLIQYYNGEERAKGNILERFSAQQFPDLHSELNLSSLELGDSALYFCASSTRTGENEQFFGPGTRLTVL.

This chain links TRBV7-2 with TRBJ2-1, with TRBD2 identical over 8 bases. V was pared by 7 bases and J by 7 bases, with 12 bases of the junction left unmatched. The CDR3 is 15 residues long. Per germline, CDR1 SGHTA and CDR2 FQGNSA. In nucleotides, the CDR3 is TGTGCCAGCACCCAAGGGGGAGCGGGGGTTAATGAGCAGTTCTTC. Its protein is CASTQGGAGVNEQFF.

The chain combines TRBV7-9 with TRBJ2-7; the D gene is possibly TRBD1 (7 bases). Trimming stripped 7 bases from V and 4 bases from J, with 14 bases between. CDR1 SEHNR and CDR2 FQNEAQ come from the germline V gene (reference sequence). There are 13 residues in the CDR3. The CDR3 loop is CASIAAGGYEQYF. As DNA, the CDR3 is TGTGCCAGCATAGCGGCAGGGGGGTACGAGCAGTACTTC.